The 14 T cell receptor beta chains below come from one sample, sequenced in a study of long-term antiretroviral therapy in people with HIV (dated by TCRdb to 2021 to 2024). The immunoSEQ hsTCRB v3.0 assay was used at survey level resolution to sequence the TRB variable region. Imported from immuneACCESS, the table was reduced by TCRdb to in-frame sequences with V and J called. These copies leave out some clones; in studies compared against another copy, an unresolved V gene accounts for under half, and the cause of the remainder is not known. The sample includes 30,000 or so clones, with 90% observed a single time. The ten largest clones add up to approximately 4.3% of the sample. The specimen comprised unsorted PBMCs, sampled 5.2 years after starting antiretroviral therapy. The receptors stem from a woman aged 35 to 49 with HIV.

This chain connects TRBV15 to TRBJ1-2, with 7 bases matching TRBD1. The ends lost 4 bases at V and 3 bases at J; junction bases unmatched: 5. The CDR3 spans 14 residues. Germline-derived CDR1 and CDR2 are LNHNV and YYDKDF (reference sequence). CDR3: CATSKGQDHYGYTF. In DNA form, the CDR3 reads TGTGCCACCAGCAAAGGACAGGACCACTATGGCTACACCTTC.

The CDR3 DNA reads TGTGCCACCAGCAGAGCCGGTCTGAGGGGGCAATACGAGCAGTACTTC. As protein: CATSRAGLRGQYEQYF. The chain employs TRBV15 and TRBJ2-7; 7 bases are a match to TRBD1. The CDR3 has 16 residues. Germline assignment: CDR1 LNHNV and CDR2 YYDKDF (reference sequence). Unmatched junction bases numbered 10, after V lost 1 base and J lost 4 bases.

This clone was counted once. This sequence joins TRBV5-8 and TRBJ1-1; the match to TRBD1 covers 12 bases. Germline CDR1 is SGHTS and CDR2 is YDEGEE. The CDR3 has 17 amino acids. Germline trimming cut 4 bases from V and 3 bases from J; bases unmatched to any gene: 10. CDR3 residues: CASSPGTGGWVDTEAFF. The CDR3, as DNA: TGTGCCAGCAGCCCCGGGACAGGGGGCTGGGTTGACACTGAAGCTTTCTTT. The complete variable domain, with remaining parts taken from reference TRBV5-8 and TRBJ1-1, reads EAGVTQSPTHLIKTRGQQATLRCSPISGHTSVYWYQQALGLGLQFLLWYDEGEERNRGNFPPRFSGRQFPNYSSELNVNALELEDSALYLCASSPGTGGWVDTEAFFGQGTRLTVV.

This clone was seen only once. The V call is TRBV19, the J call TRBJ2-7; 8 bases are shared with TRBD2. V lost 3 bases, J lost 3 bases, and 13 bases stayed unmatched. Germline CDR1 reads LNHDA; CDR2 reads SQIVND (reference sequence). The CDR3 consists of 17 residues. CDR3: CASSMSAGAGDFYEQYF. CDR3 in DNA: TGTGCCAGTAGTATGAGTGCGGGAGCGGGAGACTTCTACGAGCAGTACTTC.

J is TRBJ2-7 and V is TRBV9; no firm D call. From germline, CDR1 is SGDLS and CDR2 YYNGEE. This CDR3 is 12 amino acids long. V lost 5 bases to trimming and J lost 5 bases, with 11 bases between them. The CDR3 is CASSHLEDEQYF. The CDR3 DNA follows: TGTGCCAGCAGTCATCTCGAGGACGAGCAGTACTTC.

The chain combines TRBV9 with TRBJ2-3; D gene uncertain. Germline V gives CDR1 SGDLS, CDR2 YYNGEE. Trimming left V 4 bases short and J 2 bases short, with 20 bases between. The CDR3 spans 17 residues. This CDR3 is CASSSLSGSVLTDTQYF. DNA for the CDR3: TGTGCCAGCAGCAGCCTCTCTGGGTCGGTGCTCACAGATACGCAGTATTTT.

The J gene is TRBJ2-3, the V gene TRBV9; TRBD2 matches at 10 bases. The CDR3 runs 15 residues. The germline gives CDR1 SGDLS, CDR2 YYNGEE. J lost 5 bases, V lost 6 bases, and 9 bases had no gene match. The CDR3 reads CASNPSGGAGDTQYF. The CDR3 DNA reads TGTGCCAGCAACCCAAGCGGGGGGGCTGGAGATACGCAGTATTTT.

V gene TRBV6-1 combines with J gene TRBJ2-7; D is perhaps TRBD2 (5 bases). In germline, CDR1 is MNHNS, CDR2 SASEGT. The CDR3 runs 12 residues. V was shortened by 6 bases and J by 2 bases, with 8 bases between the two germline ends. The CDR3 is CASSGNTYEQYF. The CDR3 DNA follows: TGTGCCAGCAGCGGGAACACCTACGAGCAGTACTTC.

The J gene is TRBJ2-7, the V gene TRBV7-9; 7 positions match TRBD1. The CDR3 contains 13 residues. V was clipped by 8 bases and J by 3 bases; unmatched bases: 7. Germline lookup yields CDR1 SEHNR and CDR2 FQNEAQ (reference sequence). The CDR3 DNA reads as TGTGCCAGCGATGCCGGGACAGTCTACGAGCAGTACTTC. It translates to CASDAGTVYEQYF. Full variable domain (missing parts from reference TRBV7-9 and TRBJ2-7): DTGVSQNPRHKITKRGQNVTFRCDPISEHNRLYWYRQTLGQGPEFLTYFQNEAQLEKSRLLSDRFSAERPKGSFSTLEIQRTEQGDSAMYLCASDAGTVYEQYFGPGTRLTVT.

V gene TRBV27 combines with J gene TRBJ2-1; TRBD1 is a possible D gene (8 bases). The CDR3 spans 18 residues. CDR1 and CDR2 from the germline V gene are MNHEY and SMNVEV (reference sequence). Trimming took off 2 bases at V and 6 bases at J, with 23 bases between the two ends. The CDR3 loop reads CASSLNVAGDRYGNEQFF. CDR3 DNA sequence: TGTGCCAGCAGTTTAAATGTCGCGGGGGACAGGTACGGCAATGAGCAGTTCTTC.

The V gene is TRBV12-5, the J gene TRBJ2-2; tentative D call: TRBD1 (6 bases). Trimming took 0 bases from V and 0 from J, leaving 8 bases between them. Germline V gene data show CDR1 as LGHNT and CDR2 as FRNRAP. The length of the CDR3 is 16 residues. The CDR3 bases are TGTGCTAGTGGTTTGGTAGAGGGGGCGAACACCGGGGAGCTGTTTTTT. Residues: CASGLVEGANTGELFF.

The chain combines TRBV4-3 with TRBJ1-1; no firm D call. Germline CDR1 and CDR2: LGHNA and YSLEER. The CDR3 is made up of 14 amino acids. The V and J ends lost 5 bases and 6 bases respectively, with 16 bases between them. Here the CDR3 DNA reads TGCGCCAGCAGCATCGACCCAGGCGAGTCTGAAGCTTTCTTT. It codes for CASSIDPGESEAFF.

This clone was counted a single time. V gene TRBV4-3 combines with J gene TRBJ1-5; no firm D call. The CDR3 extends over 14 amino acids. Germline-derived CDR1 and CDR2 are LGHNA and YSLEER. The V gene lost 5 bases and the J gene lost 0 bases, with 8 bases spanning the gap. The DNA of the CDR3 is TGCGCCAGCAGCGCGTCCCATAGCAATCAGCCCCAGCATTTT. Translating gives CASSASHSNQPQHF.

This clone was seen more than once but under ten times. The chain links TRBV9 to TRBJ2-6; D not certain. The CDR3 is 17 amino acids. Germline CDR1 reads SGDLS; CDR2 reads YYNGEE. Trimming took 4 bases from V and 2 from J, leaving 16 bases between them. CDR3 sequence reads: CASSLEDHLAGANVLTF. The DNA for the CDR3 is TGTGCCAGCAGCTTAGAGGACCACCTCGCTGGGGCCAACGTCCTGACTTTC.